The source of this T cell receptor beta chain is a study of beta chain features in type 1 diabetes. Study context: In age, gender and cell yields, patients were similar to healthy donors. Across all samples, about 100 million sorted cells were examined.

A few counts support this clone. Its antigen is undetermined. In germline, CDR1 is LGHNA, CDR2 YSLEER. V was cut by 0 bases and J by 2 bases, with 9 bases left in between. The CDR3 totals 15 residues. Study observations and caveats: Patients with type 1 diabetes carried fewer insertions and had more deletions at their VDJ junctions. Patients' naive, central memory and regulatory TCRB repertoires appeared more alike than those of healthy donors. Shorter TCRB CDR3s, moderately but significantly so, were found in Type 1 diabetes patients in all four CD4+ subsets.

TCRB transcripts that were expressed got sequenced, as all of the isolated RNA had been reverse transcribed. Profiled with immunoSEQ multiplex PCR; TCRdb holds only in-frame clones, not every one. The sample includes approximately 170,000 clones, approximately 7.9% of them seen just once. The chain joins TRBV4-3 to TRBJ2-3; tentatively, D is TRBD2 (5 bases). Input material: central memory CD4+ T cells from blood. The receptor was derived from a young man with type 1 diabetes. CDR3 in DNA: TGCGCCAGCAGCCAAGAGGGGAGTGTCACAGATACGCAGTATTTT. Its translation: CASSQEGSVTDTQYF.